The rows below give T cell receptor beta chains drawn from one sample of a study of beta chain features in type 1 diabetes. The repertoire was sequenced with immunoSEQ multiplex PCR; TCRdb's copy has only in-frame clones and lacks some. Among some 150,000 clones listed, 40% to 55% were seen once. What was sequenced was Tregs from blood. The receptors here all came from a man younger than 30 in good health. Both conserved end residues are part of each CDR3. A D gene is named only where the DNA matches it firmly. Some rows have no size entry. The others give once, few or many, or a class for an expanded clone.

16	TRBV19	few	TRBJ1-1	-	TGTGCCAGCAATATCCGGCCCTGGGGAGGAGACACTGAAGCTTTCTTT	CASNIRPWGGDTEAFF
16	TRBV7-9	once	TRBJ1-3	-	TGTGCCAGCAGCCCACGACAGTCAAGCTCTGGAAACACCATATATTTT	CASSPRQSSSGNTIYF
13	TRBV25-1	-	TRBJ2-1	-	TGTGCCAGCAGTGAATGGTTGGTGGGAGAGTGGGTCTTC	CASSEWLVGEWVF
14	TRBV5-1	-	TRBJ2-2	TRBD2	TGCGCCAGCAGCTTTGGCGGGGGCACCGGGGAGCTGTTTTTT	CASSFGGGTGELFF
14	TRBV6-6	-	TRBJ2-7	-	TGTGCCAGCACGGCGGCTCGGGTCCCCTACGAGCAGTACTTC	CASTAARVPYEQYF
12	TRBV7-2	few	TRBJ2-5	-	TGTGCCAGCAGCCTGTCCTCAGAGACCCAGTACTTC	CASSLSSETQYF
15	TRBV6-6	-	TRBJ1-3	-	TGTGCCAGCAGTTACTACTCAGGGTCTGGAAACACCATATATTTT	CASSYYSGSGNTIYF
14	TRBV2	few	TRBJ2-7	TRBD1	TGTGCCAGCAGTAGGGACAGGGGAACGTACGAGCAGTACTTC	CASSRDRGTYEQYF
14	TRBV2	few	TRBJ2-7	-	TGTGCCAGCAGTGAACAGCGGACGCTCTACGAGCAGTACTTC	CASSEQRTLYEQYF
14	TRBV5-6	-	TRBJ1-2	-	TGTGCCAGCAGCCGGGACCCTCAGGGGTTCGGCTACATCTTC	CASSRDPQGFGYIF
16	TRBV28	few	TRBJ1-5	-	TGTGCCAGCAGTTTTGGGCCCTTCCGGGGTTCCCAGCCCCAGCATTTT	CASSFGPFRGSQPQHF
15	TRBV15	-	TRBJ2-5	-	TGTGCCACCAGCAGGGGATGGGGGCAAGGAGAGACCCAGTACTTC	CATSRGWGQGETQYF
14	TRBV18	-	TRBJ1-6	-	TGTGCCAGCTCACCACCGAGATCGAATTCACCCCTCCACTTT	CASSPPRSNSPLHF
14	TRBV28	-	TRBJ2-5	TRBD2	TGTGCCAGCAGGCCAGCGGGAGGGGCGGAGACCCAGTACTTC	CASRPAGGAETQYF
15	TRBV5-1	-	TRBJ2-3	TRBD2	TGCGCCAGCAGCCCCGGGACTAGCTACTGGGATACGCAGTATTTT	CASSPGTSYWDTQYF
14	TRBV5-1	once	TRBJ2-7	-	TGCGCCAGCAGCGTGCTCGGGTTCCCGAGGGAGCAGTACTTC	CASSVLGFPREQYF
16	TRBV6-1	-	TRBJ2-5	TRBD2	TGTGCCAGCAGTGAACCCCTAGCGGGAGGCGCAGAGACCCAGTACTTC	CASSEPLAGGAETQYF
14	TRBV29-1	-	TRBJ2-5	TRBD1	TGCAGCGGAGGGTCCGGGACAGGTGGAGAGACCCAGTACTTC	CSGGSGTGGETQYF
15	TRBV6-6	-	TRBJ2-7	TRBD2	TGTGCCAGCAGCGTTAGCGGGGGGGCCTCCTACGAGCAGTACTTC	CASSVSGGASYEQYF
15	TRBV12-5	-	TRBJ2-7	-	TGTGCTAGTGGTTCTTCGACACCCGTTTTCTACGAGCAGTACTTC	CASGSSTPVFYEQYF
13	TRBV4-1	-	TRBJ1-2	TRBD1	TGCGCCAGCAGCCAAGGGACAGGGAGTGGCTACACCTTC	CASSQGTGSGYTF
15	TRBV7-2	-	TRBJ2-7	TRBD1	TGTGCCAGCAGCCTTGGACAGGGGGAAATCTACGAGCAGTACTTC	CASSLGQGEIYEQYF
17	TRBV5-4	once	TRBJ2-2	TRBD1	TGTGCCAGCAGCTTGAGGATTGGGACAGGGAACACCGGGGAGCTGTTTTTT	CASSLRIGTGNTGELFF
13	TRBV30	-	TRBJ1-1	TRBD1	TGTGCCTGGAGGGGACAGTCGAACACTGAAGCTTTCTTT	CAWRGQSNTEAFF
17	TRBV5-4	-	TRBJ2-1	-	TGTGCCAGCAGCTTGTTAAGAGAGTCAAACTCCTACAATGAGCAGTTCTTC	CASSLLRESNSYNEQFF
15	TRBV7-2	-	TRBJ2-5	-	TGTGCCAGCAGCTTAGATCGGGGTGCCTGGGAGACCCAGTACTTC	CASSLDRGAWETQYF
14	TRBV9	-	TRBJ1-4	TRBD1	TGTGCCAGCAGCGAGGGACAGAGAAATGAAAAACTGTTTTTT	CASSEGQRNEKLFF
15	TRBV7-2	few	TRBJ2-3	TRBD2	TGTGCCAGCAGCTTAGCGGGACTATTAGCAGATACGCAGTATTTT	CASSLAGLLADTQYF
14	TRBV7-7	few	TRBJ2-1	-	TGTGCTAGCAGCCCAGGGGCTAGCTACAATGAGCAGTTCTTC	CASSPGASYNEQFF
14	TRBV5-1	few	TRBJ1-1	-	TGCGCCAGCAGCTTGGACAGTTTGAACACTGAAGCTTTCTTT	CASSLDSLNTEAFF
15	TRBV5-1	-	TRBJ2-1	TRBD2	TGCGCCAGCAGCCCTGGGACTAGCGGGGGGGGTGAGCAGTTCTTC	CASSPGTSGGGEQFF
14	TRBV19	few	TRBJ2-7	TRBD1	TGTGCCAGTAGTATATCCACAGGGGGCTACGAGCAGTACTTC	CASSISTGGYEQYF
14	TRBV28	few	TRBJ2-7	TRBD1	TGTGCCAGCAACCGACAGGGCCGTGCCTACGAGCAGTACTTC	CASNRQGRAYEQYF
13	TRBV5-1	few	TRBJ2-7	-	TGCGCCAGCAGCTTGGGACAGTCCTACGAGCAGTACTTC	CASSLGQSYEQYF
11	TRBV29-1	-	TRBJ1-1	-	TGCAGCGCCACCCGAGACACTGAAGCTTTCTTT	CSATRDTEAFF
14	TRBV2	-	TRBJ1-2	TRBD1	TGTGCCAGCAGTGAAAGGATGACAGGGAATGGCTACACCTTC	CASSERMTGNGYTF
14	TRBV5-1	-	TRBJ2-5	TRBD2	TGCGCCAGCAGCTTGGCTAGCGGGAAAGAGACCCAGTACTTC	CASSLASGKETQYF
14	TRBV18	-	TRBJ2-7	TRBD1	TGTGCCAGCTCACCAGACAGGGTGGTTGGGGAGCAGTACTTC	CASSPDRVVGEQYF
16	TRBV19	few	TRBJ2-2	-	TGTGCCAGTAGTAGGACCCGGAACAGGGACACCGGGGAGCTGTTTTTT	CASSRTRNRDTGELFF
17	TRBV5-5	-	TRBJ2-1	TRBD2	TGTGCCAGCAGTCACCGACTAGCGGGAACAGCTGGCAATGAGCAGTTCTTC	CASSHRLAGTAGNEQFF
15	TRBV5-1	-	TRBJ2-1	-	TGCGCCAGCAGCTTCCGACAATCAACGCGGGATGAGCAGTTCTTC	CASSFRQSTRDEQFF
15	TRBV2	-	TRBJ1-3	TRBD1	TGTGCCAGCACTTACTCCGGGACAGCTGGAAACACCATATATTTT	CASTYSGTAGNTIYF
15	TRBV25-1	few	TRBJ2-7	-	TGTGCCAGCAGTGCGTCGGGGGGCCGATCCTACGAGCAGTACTTC	CASSASGGRSYEQYF
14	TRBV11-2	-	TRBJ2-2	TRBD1	TGTGCCACCGCCAAGACAGGGGGTACCGGGGAGCTGTTTTTT	CATAKTGGTGELFF
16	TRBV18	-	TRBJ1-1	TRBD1	TGTGCCAGCTCTCGACCCTACAGGGGGCTGTTAACTGAAGCTTTCTTT	CASSRPYRGLLTEAFF
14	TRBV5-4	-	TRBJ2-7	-	TGTGCCAGCAGCTTCGGACTGATAAACTACGAGCAGTACTTC	CASSFGLINYEQYF
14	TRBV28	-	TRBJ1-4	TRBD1	TGTGCCAGCAGTCAACAGGGGATTAGAGAAAAACTGTTTTTT	CASSQQGIREKLFF
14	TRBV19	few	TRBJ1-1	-	TGTGCCAGTAGTTCACAGGGATTGAACACTGAAGCTTTCTTT	CASSSQGLNTEAFF
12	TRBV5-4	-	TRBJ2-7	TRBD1	TGTGCCAGCAGCTTGAGGGGGACAGGGCGGTACTTC	CASSLRGTGRYF
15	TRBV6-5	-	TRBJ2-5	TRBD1	TGTGCCAGCAGGCGGCCACAGGGGGGTTGGGAGACCCAGTACTTC	CASRRPQGGWETQYF
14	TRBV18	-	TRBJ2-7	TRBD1	TGTGCCAGCTCACCAGACAGGGGCGGGTACGAGCAGTACTTC	CASSPDRGGYEQYF
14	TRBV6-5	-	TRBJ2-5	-	TGTGCCAGCACCCCCCTGGCAGGAGGGGAGACCCAGTACTTC	CASTPLAGGETQYF
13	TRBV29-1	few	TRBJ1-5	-	TGCAGCGTTGGCTTGGAGAGCAATCAGCCCCAGCATTTT	CSVGLESNQPQHF
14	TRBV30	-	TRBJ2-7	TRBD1	TGTGCCTGGACCGGACAGGGTTACTCCTACGAGCAGTACTTC	CAWTGQGYSYEQYF
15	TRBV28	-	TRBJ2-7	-	TGTACCAGCAGTTTAGTGGGGCAGGGGATCTACGAGCAGTACTTC	CTSSLVGQGIYEQYF